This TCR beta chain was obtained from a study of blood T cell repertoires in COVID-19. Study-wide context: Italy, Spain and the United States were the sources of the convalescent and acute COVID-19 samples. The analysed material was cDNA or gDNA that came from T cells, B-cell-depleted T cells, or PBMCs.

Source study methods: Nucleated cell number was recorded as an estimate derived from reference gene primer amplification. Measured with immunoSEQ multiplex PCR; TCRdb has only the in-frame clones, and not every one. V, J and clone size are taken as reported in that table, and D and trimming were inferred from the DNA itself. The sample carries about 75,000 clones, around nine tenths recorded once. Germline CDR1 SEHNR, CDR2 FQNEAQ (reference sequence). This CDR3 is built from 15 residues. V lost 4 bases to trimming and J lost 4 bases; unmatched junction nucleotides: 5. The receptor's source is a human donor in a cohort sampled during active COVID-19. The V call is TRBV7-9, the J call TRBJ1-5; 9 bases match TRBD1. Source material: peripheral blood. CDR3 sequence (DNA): TGTGCCAGCAGCTCAGACAGGGGGATGAATCAGCCCCAGCATTTT. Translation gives CASSSDRGMNQPQHF.